Listed here are 25 T cell receptor beta chains from one sample, sequenced in a study of OX40 agonist ivuxolimab in advanced cancers. Data came from immunoSEQ multiplex PCR; TCRdb stores just in-frame clones and leaves some out. The sample contains tens of thousands of clones, nearly 90% of which appear only once. The specimen was CD4+ or CD8+ T cells sorted from blood, collected in a trial of the OX40 agonist ivuxolimab. These receptors all stem from an adult with an advanced solid tumor such as melanoma, head and neck, liver or kidney cancer.

V usage is TRBV28 and J usage is TRBJ1-5, with a weak D call TRBD1 (5 bases). This CDR3 contains 16 residues. V was cut by 5 bases and J by 8 bases, with 22 bases left in between. In germline, CDR1 is MDHEN, CDR2 SYDVKM. The CDR3 DNA follows: TGTGCCAGCAGTGGATCCCGTAGATCGGTGGGGGAGCCCCAGCATTTT. Its protein product is CASSGSRRSVGEPQHF.

This chain links TRBV7-9 with TRBJ2-5; 8 bases are shared with TRBD1. Per the germline V gene, CDR1 is SEHNR and CDR2 is FQNEAQ (reference sequence). This CDR3 is 14 amino acids long. The V gene end was trimmed by 5 bases and the J gene end by 4 bases; junction bases not matched to a gene: 6. CDR3 protein: CASSRTGPAETQYF. The DNA of the CDR3 is TGTGCCAGCAGCAGGACAGGGCCCGCAGAGACCCAGTACTTC.

The J gene is TRBJ1-5, the V gene TRBV9, with unresolved D. The CDR3 has 14 residues. Deletions cut 0 bases from V and 6 bases from J, with 10 bases between. The germline V gene encodes CDR1 SGDLS and CDR2 YYNGEE. CDR3 DNA: TGTGCCAGCAGCGTAGCAGAATTCAGTCAGCCCCAGCATTTT. This translates into CASSVAEFSQPQHF.

The chain joins TRBV15 to TRBJ2-3, with D perhaps matching TRBD1 (5 bases). Germline CDR1 is LNHNV and CDR2 is YYDKDF (reference sequence). The CDR3 extends over 12 amino acids. V was trimmed by 3 bases and J by 7 bases, leaving 8 bases between them. The CDR3, as DNA: TGTGCCACCAGCAGCTCAGGGAATACGCAGTATTTT. Translated: CATSSSGNTQYF.

The V and J genes are TRBV12-5 and TRBJ2-1; 9 nucleotides line up with TRBD1. CDR1 is LGHNT and CDR2 is FRNRAP in the germline V gene. V dropped 0 bases and J dropped 11; count of bases not matched to a gene: 8. This CDR3 has 15 residues. The CDR3 reads CASGLVGTGLGQQFF. The CDR3 DNA is TGTGCTAGTGGTTTGGTCGGGACAGGGCTTGGTCAGCAGTTCTTC. The complete variable domain, with remaining parts taken from reference TRBV12-5 and TRBJ2-1, reads DARVTQTPRHKVTEMGQEVTMRCQPILGHNTVFWYRQTMMQGLELLAYFRNRAPLDDSGMPKDRFSAEMPDATLATLKIQPSEPRDSAVYFCASGLVGTGLGQQFFGPGTRLTVL.

This clone was seen more than once but under ten times. The rearrangement joins TRBV5-1 to TRBJ2-5; 13 positions match TRBD2. This CDR3 has 18 residues. CDR1 is SGHRS and CDR2 is YFSETQ in the germline V gene. V lost 0 bases, J lost 1 base, and 6 bases stayed unmatched. CDR3 protein: CASSLVATSGRAQETQYF. The CDR3, as DNA: TGCGCCAGCAGCTTGGTTGCCACTAGCGGGAGGGCCCAAGAGACCCAGTACTTC.

The chain links TRBV6-5 to TRBJ2-2; tentatively, D is TRBD2 (5 bases). Germline lookup yields CDR1 MNHEY and CDR2 SVGAGI. The CDR3 is made up of 14 amino acids. Trimming left V 6 bases short and J 1 base short, with 9 bases between. CDR3 DNA sequence: TGTGCCAGCAGACCGGACTGGAACACCGGGGAGCTGTTTTTT. This translates into CASRPDWNTGELFF.

The chain couples TRBV19 to TRBJ1-1; unclear D gene. This CDR3 spans 13 amino acids. Germline V CDR1 and CDR2: LNHDA, SQIVND (reference sequence). V shed 5 bases and J shed 0 bases, with 7 bases lying between them. This CDR3 reads CASSWRVNTEAFF. CDR3 DNA sequence: TGTGCCAGTAGTTGGAGGGTGAACACTGAAGCTTTCTTT.

V is TRBV9 and J is TRBJ2-1; D might be TRBD2 (5 bases). Germline CDR1 reads SGDLS; CDR2 reads YYNGEE. The germline V and J ends were trimmed by 0 bases and 10 bases, with 17 bases remaining between them. The CDR3 runs 15 residues. The CDR3 sequence: CASSVGEQQDLEQFF. The CDR3 DNA is TGTGCCAGCAGCGTAGGGGAGCAGCAGGACCTCGAGCAGTTCTTC. Filled out from reference TRBV9 and TRBJ2-1, the complete variable domain reads DSGVTQTPKHLITATGQRVTLRCSPRSGDLSVYWYQQSLDQGLQFLIQYYNGEERAKGNILERFSAQQFPDLHSELNLSSLELGDSALYFCASSVGEQQDLEQFFGPGTRLTVL.

The chain links TRBV13 to TRBJ2-1; D tentatively reads TRBD1 or TRBD2 (5 bases each). V lost 5 bases, J lost 5 bases, and 16 bases lay in between. The CDR3 contains 15 residues. Germline values: CDR1 PRHDT, CDR2 FYEKMQ (reference sequence). This CDR3 is CASSPTGRPNNEQFF. The CDR3 nucleotides read TGTGCCAGCAGCCCAACGGGACGGCCCAACAATGAGCAGTTCTTC. The whole variable domain, remainder taken from reference TRBV13 and TRBJ2-1, is AAGVIQSPRHLIKEKRETATLKCYPIPRHDTVYWYQQGPGQDPQFLISFYEKMQSDKGSIPDRFSAQQFSDYHSELNMSSLELGDSALYFCASSPTGRPNNEQFFGPGTRLTVL.

This chain joins TRBV4-1 and TRBJ2-7, with D possibly matching TRBD1 (5 bases). The V end lost 2 bases, the J end lost 5 bases, and 10 bases lay between the germline ends. CDR3 length: 13 residues. CDR1 MGHRA and CDR2 YSYEKL come from the germline V gene. The CDR3 sequence is CASSQLWGHEQYF. Written as DNA, the CDR3 is TGCGCCAGCAGCCAACTTTGGGGCCACGAGCAGTACTTC.

The chain links TRBV7-6 to TRBJ1-4; 7 bases are a match to TRBD1. The CDR3 is 15 residues long. V lost 5 bases, J lost 6 bases, and 9 bases stayed unmatched. Germline V lookup: CDR1 SGHVS, CDR2 FNYEAQ. The CDR3 region has the DNA TGTGCCAGCAGCCCCGGGGGACAGACCTATGAAAAACTGTTTTTT. It is translated as CASSPGGQTYEKLFF.

The chain combines TRBV28 with TRBJ1-2, with no clear D. The ends were cut back, 4 bases at V and 4 bases at J, with 7 bases in the middle. This CDR3 is built from 12 residues. Per germline, CDR1 MDHEN and CDR2 SYDVKM. The CDR3 DNA is TGTGCCAGCAGTTCCCAGTTCTATGGCTACACCTTC. Amino acids: CASSSQFYGYTF.

This clone was seen only once. The junction differs from germline at one of its ends, possibly a read error. The chain couples TRBV9 to TRBJ2-2; 12 bases fit TRBD2. CDR3 length: 16 amino acids. The germline V gene encodes CDR1 SGDLS and CDR2 YYNGEE. The CDR3 bases are TGTGCCAGCAGTCGGACTAGCGGGACGAAGACCGGGGAGCTGTTTTTT. This translates into CASSRTSGTKTGELFF.

The chain links TRBV28 to TRBJ2-4; D may be TRBD2 (6 bases). Germline CDR1 reads MDHEN; CDR2 reads SYDVKM. Trimming cost V 10 bases and J 0 bases, with 10 bases left between them. The CDR3 loop spans 13 amino acids. This chain's CDR3 is CATWDLAKNIQYF. CDR3 sequence (DNA): TGTGCCACCTGGGACTTAGCCAAAAACATTCAGTACTTC. The full variable domain, completed using reference TRBV28 and TRBJ2-4, is DVKVTQSSRYLVKRTGEKVFLECVQDMDHENMFWYRQDPGLGLRLIYFSYDVKMKEKGDIPEGYSVSREKKERFSLILESASTNQTSMYLCATWDLAKNIQYFGAGTRLSVL.

The rearrangement links TRBV5-4 to TRBJ2-3; tentative D call: TRBD2 (7 bases). Germline CDR1 reads SGHNT; CDR2 reads YYREEE (reference sequence). CDR3 size: 16 residues. The V gene lost 2 bases and the J gene lost 3 bases, with 16 bases spanning the gap. The CDR3 nucleotides read TGTGCCAGCAGCTTAGGCACACAGGGAGGGACAGATACGCAGTATTTT. Amino acids: CASSLGTQGGTDTQYF.

The V call is TRBV28, the J call TRBJ1-1; 12 bases match TRBD1. The trim removed 7 bases at V and 7 bases at J, leaving 10 bases unmatched. Germline CDR1 is MDHEN and CDR2 is SYDVKM. This CDR3 comprises 15 residues. CDR3 sequence: CASTTPGQGAGEAFF. The DNA of the CDR3 is TGTGCCAGCACCACGCCGGGACAGGGGGCCGGTGAAGCTTTCTTT.

The CDR3 reads CASSQDSGGTGFYNEQFF. CDR3 in DNA: TGTGCCAGCAGCCAAGATTCAGGGGGGACAGGGTTTTACAATGAGCAGTTCTTC. This chain joins TRBV14 and TRBJ2-1, with TRBD1 matching 9 bases. The CDR3 has 18 amino acids. V dropped 0 bases and J dropped 4; count of bases not matched to a gene: 10. The germline CDR1 and CDR2 sequences are SGHDN and FVKESK.

To note about this clone: One junction end disagrees with the germline gene, perhaps due to a read error. The chain couples TRBV2 to TRBJ2-7, with unresolved D. CDR1 SNHLY and CDR2 FYNNEI come from the germline V gene. CDR3 length equals 14 residues. CDR3 bases: TGTGCCAGCAGTTCCCAAGTTCCCTCCCACGAGCAGTACTTC. As protein: CASSSQVPSHEQYF.

This chain links TRBV7-8 with TRBJ2-1; 12 bases match TRBD2. The ends lost 2 bases at V and 7 bases at J; junction bases unmatched: 3. The germline V gene encodes CDR1 SGHVS and CDR2 FQNEAQ. CDR3 length: 15 amino acids. This chain's CDR3 is CASSLRLAGVNEQFF. The CDR3 DNA reads as TGTGCCAGCAGCTTACGACTAGCGGGAGTTAATGAGCAGTTCTTC.

The chain combines TRBV10-3 with TRBJ2-7; D remains ambiguous. Trimming removed 8 bases from V and 4 bases from J, with 12 bases in between. The CDR3 covers 12 residues. Germline V gives CDR1 ENHRY, CDR2 SYGVKD. This chain's CDR3 is CAIGTLTYEQYF. Written as DNA, the CDR3 is TGTGCCATCGGAACGCTTACTTACGAGCAGTACTTC.

The rearrangement joins TRBV10-3 to TRBJ1-5, with D maybe TRBD1 (6 bases). Germline V gives CDR1 ENHRY, CDR2 SYGVKD. Trimming left V 3 bases short and J 2 bases short, with 14 bases between. The CDR3 has 16 residues. DNA for the CDR3: TGTGCCATCAGTGACAGGGGAGAGTTCGGCAATCAGCCCCAGCATTTT. Its translation is CAISDRGEFGNQPQHF.

The chain carries TRBV10-3 and TRBJ2-2, with a possible D match to TRBD2 (6 bases). The V gene's germline CDR1 is ENHRY and CDR2 SYGVKD. The CDR3 has 14 amino acids. Trimming removed 8 bases at V and 2 bases at J, with 12 bases between. CDR3 residues: CAISRDSNTGELFF. The CDR3 DNA is TGTGCCATCTCCCGGGACTCTAACACCGGGGAGCTGTTTTTT.

The chain is built from TRBV5-4 and TRBJ2-7; D remains unclear. Between the trimmed V and J ends, which lost 0 bases and 7 bases, there was a span of 8 bases. The germline CDR1 and CDR2 sequences are SGHNT and YYREEE (reference sequence). The length of the CDR3 is 12 residues. CDR3 protein: CASSLAVGEQYF. The CDR3 DNA sequence: TGTGCCAGCAGCTTGGCAGTGGGGGAGCAGTACTTC. Full variable domain (remainder filled in from reference TRBV5-4 and TRBJ2-7): ETGVTQSPTHLIKTRGQQVTLRCSSQSGHNTVSWYQQALGQGPQFIFQYYREEENGRGNFPPRFSGLQFPNYSSELNVNALELDDSALYLCASSLAVGEQYFGPGTRLTVT.

CDR3 sequence: CASLIGGSSYNEQFF. The CDR3 DNA reads as TGTGCCAGCCTCATAGGGGGTAGCTCCTACAATGAGCAGTTCTTC. The gene calls are TRBV28 and TRBJ2-1; tentatively, D is TRBD1 (6 bases). V lost 8 bases and J lost 0, with 14 bases in between. In germline, CDR1 is MDHEN, CDR2 SYDVKM. CDR3 length equals 15 residues. The full variable domain, its missing parts supplied by reference TRBV28 and TRBJ2-1, is DVKVTQSSRYLVKRTGEKVFLECVQDMDHENMFWYRQDPGLGLRLIYFSYDVKMKEKGDIPEGYSVSREKKERFSLILESASTNQTSMYLCASLIGGSSYNEQFFGPGTRLTVL.